This T cell receptor (beta chain) emerged from a study of blood T cell repertoires in COVID-19. Study details: The United States, Italy and Spain supplied acute and convalescent COVID-19 samples. The cDNA or gDNA used as material had been derived from T cells, B-cell-depleted T cells, or PBMCs.

In the authors' methods: Amplification from reference gene primers served as the basis for estimated nucleated cell counts. The assay was immunoSEQ multiplex PCR, and TCRdb's table has in-frame clones only and misses some. V and J calls and clone size are as listed in that table; D and trimming were resolved from the DNA. Among 150,000 to 190,000 clones listed, roughly 82% were seen once. The sequenced material came from peripheral blood. The TCR comes from a woman aged 45-60 years with acute or convalescent COVID-19.

Written as DNA, the CDR3 is TGTGCCAGCAGCTATGGACAGGGGGCTGCTGGGGCCAACGTCCTGACTTTC. Translation gives CASSYGQGAAGANVLTF. The chain is built from TRBV7-3 and TRBJ2-6; 11 bases fit TRBD1. The V gene end was trimmed by 4 bases and the J gene end by 2 bases; junction bases not matched to a gene: 4. The CDR3 runs 17 residues. Germline CDR1 and CDR2: SGHTA and FQGTGA. Filled out from reference TRBV7-3 and TRBJ2-6, the complete variable domain reads GAGVSQTPSNKVTEKGKYVELRCDPISGHTALYWYRQSLGQGPEFLIYFQGTGAADDSGLPNDRFFAVRPEGSVSTLKIQRTERGDSAVYLCASSYGQGAAGANVLTFGAGSRLTVL.